These 27 T cell receptor beta chains share one sample of origin, sequenced in a study of blood T cells in healthy people across ages. A J-beta primer mix and a sample-barcoded 5' primer were used in a second PCR of about 7 to 12 cycles. From the 5' RACE reads, TCRdb called clonotypes with MiXCR, one entry per CDR3 protein. The sample records some 1.8 million distinct CDR3 sequences, approximately 39% being singletons. Sequencing was performed on blood. The receptors here all came from a human donor in good health.

This clonotype was recorded once. The chain employs TRBV28 and TRBJ1-2; D is undetermined. The CDR3 has 19 amino acids. CDR1 and CDR2 from the germline V gene are MDHEN and SYDVKM. V was clipped by 3 bases and J by 0 bases, with 23 bases between them. The CDR3 sequence is CASSFQPGRHQNTNYGYTF. As DNA, the CDR3 is TGTGCCAGCAGTTTCCAACCGGGCCGCCACCAAAACACTAACTATGGCTACACCTTC.

The CDR3 loop reads CASGGGQSFLQPLHF. The CDR3, as DNA: TGTGCTAGTGGGGGCGGACAGAGTTTCCTTCAGCCCCTCCACTTT. V is TRBV12-5 and J is TRBJ1-6; D perhaps matches TRBD1 (6 bases). The CDR3 extends over 15 amino acids. Per germline, CDR1 LGHNT and CDR2 FRNRAP. V lost 6 bases, J lost 13 bases, and 22 bases lay in between.

V gene TRBV29-1 combines with J gene TRBJ2-7, with TRBD2 as a possible D gene (5 bases). Germline V gene data show CDR1 as SQVTM and CDR2 as ANQGSEA. V shed 4 bases and J shed 5 bases, with 18 bases lying between them. CDR3 length: 14 residues. This chain's CDR3 is CSVVWGVTWDEQYF. The CDR3 nucleotides are TGCAGCGTTGTGTGGGGAGTTACTTGGGACGAGCAGTACTTC.

V is TRBV20-1 and J is TRBJ2-7; D remains ambiguous. Germline CDR1 is DFQATT and CDR2 is SNEGSKA (reference sequence). The CDR3 loop spans 14 amino acids. The germline V and J ends were trimmed by 2 bases and 2 bases, with 13 bases remaining between them. For the CDR3, the DNA is TGCAGTGCTAGAAAGTTTGGGGTGACCTACGAGCAGTACTTC. Translation gives CSARKFGVTYEQYF.

V gene TRBV29-1 combines with J gene TRBJ2-3, with no clear D. The V end lost 4 bases, the J end lost 2 bases, and 10 bases lay between the germline ends. The CDR3 runs 13 residues. Germline loops: CDR1 SQVTM, CDR2 ANQGSEA. The CDR3 DNA reads as TGCAGCGTTGTACACAGTTACACAGATACGCAGTATTTT. The encoded protein is CSVVHSYTDTQYF.

This clonotype is a singleton in its sample. This chain uses TRBV5-1 with TRBJ1-2, with 7 bases lining up with TRBD1. This CDR3 is built from 18 residues. Germline loops: CDR1 SGHRS, CDR2 YFSETQ. V lost 4 bases, J lost 4 bases, and 19 bases stayed unmatched. CDR3 amino acids: CASSVSNLRRQGFYGYTF. CDR3 DNA sequence: TGCGCCAGCAGCGTGTCCAACCTCCGCCGACAGGGCTTCTATGGCTACACCTTC.

This clonotype occurred once. J is TRBJ2-7 and V is TRBV7-8, with 7 bases identical to TRBD1. The germline V gene encodes CDR1 SGHVS and CDR2 FQNEAQ. Trimming removed 3 bases from V and 7 bases from J; junction bases left unmatched: 6. The CDR3 length is 13 residues. The CDR3 nucleotides read TGTGCCAGCAGCTTGACAGGGAACGGGGAGCAGTACTTC. It yields the protein CASSLTGNGEQYF.

The table lists this clonotype with a few counts. The genes are TRBV20-1 and TRBJ2-7; D is possibly TRBD1 (6 bases). CDR1 DFQATT and CDR2 SNEGSKA come from the germline V gene (reference sequence). The CDR3 extends over 15 amino acids. Trimming took 6 bases from V and 0 from J, leaving 18 bases between them. The CDR3 here is CSASLWGPFSYEQYF. The CDR3 region has the DNA TGCAGTGCCAGCCTCTGGGGGCCTTTCTCCTACGAGCAGTACTTC.

The chain carries TRBV20-1 and TRBJ1-4; TRBD1 matches 8 bases. The CDR3 is 14 residues long. Germline V gives CDR1 DFQATT, CDR2 SNEGSKA (reference sequence). Trimming took 5 bases from V and 10 from J; bases not matched to a gene: 12. CDR3 nucleotide sequence: TGCAGTGCTGACCCGGGACAGGAGAAAGGAAAACTGTTTTTT. Protein: CSADPGQEKGKLFF.

The rearrangement links TRBV28 to TRBJ1-2; TRBD1 is a possible D gene (5 bases). From germline, CDR1 is MDHEN and CDR2 SYDVKM. CDR3 length: 14 residues. Trimming pared 4 bases from V and 7 bases from J, leaving 16 bases between. The CDR3 spells CASSSYIRVFGYTF. DNA for the CDR3: TGTGCCAGCAGTTCCTACATCAGGGTTTTTGGCTACACCTTC.

This clonotype was detected only a few times. The chain employs TRBV6-2 or TRBV6-3 and TRBJ2-5; D perhaps matches TRBD1 (6 bases). Trimming removed 5 bases at V and 1 base at J, with 11 bases between. Germline assignment: CDR1 MNHEY and CDR2 SVGEGT. The CDR3 loop spans 14 amino acids. The CDR3 DNA follows: TGTGCCAGCAGTCGCACAGGGCGCCAAGAGACCCAGTACTTC. Translation gives CASSRTGRQETQYF.

This chain connects TRBV6-2 or TRBV6-3 to TRBJ2-7; D is undetermined. The CDR3 spans 13 residues. The germline CDR1 and CDR2 sequences are MNHEY and SVGEGT. Trimming pared 0 bases from V and 9 bases from J, leaving 12 bases between. The CDR3 DNA is TGTGCCAGCAGTTACTCTACAAGTCGTTGGCAGTACTTC. It encodes CASSYSTSRWQYF.

The gene calls are TRBV7-2 and TRBJ2-3; possible D gene TRBD2, 5 bases. Per the germline V gene, CDR1 is SGHTA and CDR2 is FQGNSA. The V end was cut by 1 base, the J end by 6 bases, with 14 bases between. The CDR3 sequence is 15 residues long. CDR3 DNA sequence: TGTGCCAGCAGCTTAGGGGCGGGCTTCGGTGATACGCAGTATTTT. Amino acids: CASSLGAGFGDTQYF.

The V and J genes are TRBV6-6 and TRBJ2-7, with D possibly TRBD2 on 6 matching bases. V was pared by 6 bases and J by 6 bases, with 24 bases between. Looked up from germline, CDR1 is MNHNY and CDR2 is SVGAGI (reference sequence). The CDR3 spans 16 residues. The CDR3 loop is CASSLQLGRSPAEQYF. The CDR3 nucleotides read TGTGCCAGCAGCCTCCAGCTCGGGAGATCTCCTGCCGAGCAGTACTTC.

The genes are TRBV10-2 and TRBJ2-7; D might be TRBD2 (5 bases). CDR1 WSHSY and CDR2 SAAADI come from the germline V gene. V shed 2 bases and J shed 3 bases, with 11 bases lying between them. This CDR3 has 14 residues. The CDR3 sequence is CASSEPDSYYEQYF. The CDR3 DNA follows: TGCGCCAGCAGTGAGCCGGACTCATACTACGAGCAGTACTTC.

The chain recombines TRBV5-1 with TRBJ2-1; D ambiguous. V lost 0 bases and J 7 bases, leaving 14 bases between the germline ends. The V gene's germline CDR1 is SGHRS and CDR2 YFSETQ. CDR3 length: 15 residues. CDR3 amino acids: CASSLEGSIGNEQFF. The CDR3 bases are TGCGCCAGCAGCTTGGAGGGCAGCATAGGGAATGAGCAGTTCTTC.

The chain has TRBV6-6 and TRBJ2-3; D is uncertain. CDR1 is MNHNY, CDR2 SVGAGI, per germline (reference sequence). This CDR3 spans 16 amino acids. The V and J ends lost 7 bases and 0 bases respectively, with 17 bases between them. DNA for the CDR3: TGTGCCAGCACCGACGTGGCACCCACTAGCACAGATACGCAGTATTTT. Protein sequence: CASTDVAPTSTDTQYF.

This clonotype was seen only a few times. The chain carries TRBV27 and TRBJ1-5, with D perhaps TRBD1 (5 bases). Germline V gives CDR1 MNHEY, CDR2 SMNVEV (reference sequence). The germline V and J ends were trimmed by 5 bases and 6 bases, with 17 bases remaining between them. This CDR3 contains 15 residues. The CDR3 DNA reads TGTGCCAGCAGTCTAGCCCCAGGGTACGGTCAGCCCCAGCATTTT. Its translation: CASSLAPGYGQPQHF.

The sample holds a few counts of this clonotype. The CDR3 DNA reads as TGTGCCAGCAGTATGGGCTGGCTGGGGAATGGCTACACCTTC. It yields the protein CASSMGWLGNGYTF. The V and J genes are TRBV12-3 or TRBV12-4 and TRBJ1-2; D ambiguous. The ends were cut back, 5 bases at V and 6 bases at J, with 16 bases in the middle. CDR3 length equals 14 residues.

This clonotype was seen only a few times. The J gene is TRBJ2-5, the V gene TRBV5-1; the D gene is possibly TRBD1 (6 bases). Trimming took off 2 bases at V and 1 base at J, with 9 bases between the two ends. The germline gives CDR1 SGHRS, CDR2 YFSETQ. This CDR3 contains 14 residues. The CDR3 region is CASSFGQSQETQYF. CDR3 DNA: TGCGCCAGCAGCTTTGGACAGAGCCAAGAGACCCAGTACTTC.

This rearrangement joins TRBV7-2 to TRBJ2-3, with D hard to call. Per the germline V gene, CDR1 is SGHTA and CDR2 is FQGNSA. Trimming shortened V by 2 bases and J by 5 bases, and 14 bases separated the two germline ends. The CDR3 contains 15 residues. The CDR3 spells CASSLRSGVGDTQYF. As DNA, the CDR3 is TGTGCCAGCAGCTTAAGGTCAGGAGTCGGAGATACGCAGTATTTT.

The chain couples TRBV28 to TRBJ1-2; 7 positions agree with TRBD1. CDR1 and CDR2 (germline): MDHEN, SYDVKM. V was clipped by 4 bases and J by 8 bases; unmatched bases: 13. The CDR3 consists of 15 residues. The CDR3 loop reads CASSSQTGLFRGYTF. The CDR3 region has the DNA TGTGCCAGCAGTTCTCAGACAGGGTTGTTCAGGGGCTACACCTTC.

V usage is TRBV28 and J usage is TRBJ1-2; 7 bases align to TRBD1. The germline V gene has CDR1 MDHEN and CDR2 SYDVKM. Trimming cost V 5 bases and J 4 bases; bases outside gene matches: 7. This CDR3 spans 14 amino acids. This CDR3 is CASSPYTGVYGYTF. CDR3 nucleotide sequence: TGTGCCAGCAGTCCGTATACAGGGGTCTATGGCTACACCTTC.

The CDR3 coding sequence is TGTGCCAGCATGGGTACTACTACCCCGGGGACCCAGTACTTC. Amino acid sequence: CASMGTTTPGTQYF. The chain links TRBV7-7 to TRBJ2-5; D unclear. The ends were cut back, 7 bases at V and 7 bases at J, with 19 bases in the middle. From germline, CDR1 is SSHAT and CDR2 FNYEAQ (reference sequence). The CDR3 extends over 14 amino acids.

The rearrangement links TRBV12-3 or TRBV12-4 to TRBJ2-1; a possible D gene is TRBD1 (6 bases). This CDR3 is 13 amino acids long. The V end was cut by 4 bases, the J end by 6 bases, with 10 bases between. The CDR3 here is CASSYGQLNEQFF. The CDR3 nucleotides are TGTGCCAGCAGTTACGGACAGCTCAATGAGCAGTTCTTC.

This clonotype was seen only a few times. The CDR3 is CASSLDGRRWETQYF. The CDR3 nucleotides are TGCGCCAGCAGCTTGGACGGACGGCGGTGGGAGACCCAGTACTTC. This sequence joins TRBV5-1 and TRBJ2-5; D not certain. The CDR3 extends over 15 amino acids. V lost 0 bases and J 5 bases, leaving 14 bases between the germline ends. The germline V gene has CDR1 SGHRS and CDR2 YFSETQ. The full variable domain, its missing parts supplied by reference TRBV5-1 and TRBJ2-5, is KAGVTQTPRYLIKTRGQQVTLSCSPISGHRSVSWYQQTPGQGLQFLFEYFSETQRNKGNFPGRFSGRQFSNSRSEMNVSTLELGDSALYLCASSLDGRRWETQYFGPGTRLLVL.

The chain combines TRBV7-3 with TRBJ1-2; D uncertain. V dropped 0 bases and J dropped 10 bases, with 18 bases sitting between them. Germline loops: CDR1 SGHTA, CDR2 FQGTGA. The CDR3 has 15 amino acids. The CDR3 region is CASSLTSGLQNDYTF. The CDR3 DNA is TGTGCCAGCAGCTTAACAAGCGGACTCCAAAATGACTACACCTTC.